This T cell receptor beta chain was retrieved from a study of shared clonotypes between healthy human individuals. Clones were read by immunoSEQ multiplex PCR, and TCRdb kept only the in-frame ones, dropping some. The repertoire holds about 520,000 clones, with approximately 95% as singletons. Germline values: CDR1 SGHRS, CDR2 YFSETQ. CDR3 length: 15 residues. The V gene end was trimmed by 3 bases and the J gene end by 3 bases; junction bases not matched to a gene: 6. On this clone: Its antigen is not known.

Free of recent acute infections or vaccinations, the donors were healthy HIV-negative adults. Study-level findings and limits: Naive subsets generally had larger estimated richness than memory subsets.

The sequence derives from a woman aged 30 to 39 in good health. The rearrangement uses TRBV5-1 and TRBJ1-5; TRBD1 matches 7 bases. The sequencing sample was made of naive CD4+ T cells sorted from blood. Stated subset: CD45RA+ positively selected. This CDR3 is CASSYGGTDNQPQHF. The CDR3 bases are TGCGCCAGCAGCTATGGGGGGACAGACAATCAGCCCCAGCATTTT.